This T cell receptor beta chain derives from a study of beta chain features in type 1 diabetes. The CDR3 is made up of 11 amino acids. V was clipped by 7 bases and J by 4 bases, with 7 bases between them. Germline assignment: CDR1 MNHNY and CDR2 SVGAGI (reference sequence). With respect to this clone: Its matching antigen is unknown.

The study, taken as a whole, reports: All four CD4+ subsets of Type 1 diabetes patients contained TCRB CDR3s that were moderately but significantly shorter.

The entirety of the isolated RNA underwent reverse transcription, so expressed TCRB transcripts were sequenced. Here immunoSEQ multiplex PCR was the method, and the copy in TCRdb shows in-frame clones only, minus some. Seen here are about 660,000 clones, over 12% observed once, and the top ten hold 0.035% to 0.04%. V and J are TRBV6-6 and TRBJ1-2; D unresolved. The sequence was obtained from a man aged 18 to 29 with type 1 diabetes. The source material was naive CD4+ T cells from blood. The CDR3 bases are TGTGCCAGCAAGGGAATCTATGGCTACACCTTC. It encodes CASKGIYGYTF.